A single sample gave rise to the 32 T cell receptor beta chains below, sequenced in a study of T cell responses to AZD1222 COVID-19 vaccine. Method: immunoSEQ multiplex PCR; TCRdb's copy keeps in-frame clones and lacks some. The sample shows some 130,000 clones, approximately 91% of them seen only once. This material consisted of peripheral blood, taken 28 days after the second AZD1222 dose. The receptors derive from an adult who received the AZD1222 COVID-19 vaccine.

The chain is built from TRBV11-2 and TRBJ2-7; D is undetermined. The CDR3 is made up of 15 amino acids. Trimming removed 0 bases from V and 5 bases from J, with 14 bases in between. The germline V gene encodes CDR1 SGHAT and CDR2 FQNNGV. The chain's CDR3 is CASSLDQPTIHEQYF. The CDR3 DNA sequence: TGTGCCAGCAGCTTAGATCAGCCCACAATCCACGAGCAGTACTTC.

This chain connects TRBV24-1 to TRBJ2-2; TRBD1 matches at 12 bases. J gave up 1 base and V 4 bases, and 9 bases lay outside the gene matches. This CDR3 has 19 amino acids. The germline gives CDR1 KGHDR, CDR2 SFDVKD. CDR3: CATSDPRDRGRWNTGELFF. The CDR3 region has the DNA TGTGCCACCAGTGACCCCCGGGACAGGGGGCGGTGGAACACCGGGGAGCTGTTTTTT.

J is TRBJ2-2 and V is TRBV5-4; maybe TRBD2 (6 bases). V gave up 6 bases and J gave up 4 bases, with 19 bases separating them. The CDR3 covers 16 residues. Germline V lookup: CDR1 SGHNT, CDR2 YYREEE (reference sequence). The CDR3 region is CASTWSGEWVTGELFF. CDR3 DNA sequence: TGTGCCAGCACCTGGTCGGGGGAATGGGTCACCGGGGAGCTGTTTTTT.

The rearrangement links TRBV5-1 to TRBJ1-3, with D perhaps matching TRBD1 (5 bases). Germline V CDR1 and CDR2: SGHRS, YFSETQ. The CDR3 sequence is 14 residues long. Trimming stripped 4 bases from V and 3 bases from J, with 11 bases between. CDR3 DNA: TGCGCCAGCAGCGCCGACAGTTTTGGAAACACCATATATTTT. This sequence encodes CASSADSFGNTIYF.

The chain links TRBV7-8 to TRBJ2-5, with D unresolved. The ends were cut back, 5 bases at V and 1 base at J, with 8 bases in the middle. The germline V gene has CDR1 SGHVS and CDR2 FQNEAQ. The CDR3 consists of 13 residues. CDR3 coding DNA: TGTGCCAGCAGCCGATTTTCCCAAGAGACCCAGTACTTC. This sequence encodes CASSRFSQETQYF.

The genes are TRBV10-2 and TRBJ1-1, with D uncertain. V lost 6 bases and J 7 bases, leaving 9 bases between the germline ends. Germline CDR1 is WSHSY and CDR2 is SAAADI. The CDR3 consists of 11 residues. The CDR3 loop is CASRETVEAFF. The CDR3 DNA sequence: TGCGCCAGCAGGGAAACAGTTGAAGCTTTCTTT.

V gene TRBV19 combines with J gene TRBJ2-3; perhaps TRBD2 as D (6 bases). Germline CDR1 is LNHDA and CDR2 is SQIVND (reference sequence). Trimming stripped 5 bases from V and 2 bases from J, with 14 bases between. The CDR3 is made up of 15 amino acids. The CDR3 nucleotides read TGTGCCAGTAGTCATTTAGCGGCCCACACAGATACGCAGTATTTT. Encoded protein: CASSHLAAHTDTQYF.

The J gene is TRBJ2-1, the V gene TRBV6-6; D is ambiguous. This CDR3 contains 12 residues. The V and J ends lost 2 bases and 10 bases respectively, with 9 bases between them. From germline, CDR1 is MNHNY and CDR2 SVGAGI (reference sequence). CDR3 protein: CASSYRQKEQFF. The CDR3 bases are TGTGCCAGCAGTTACCGGCAGAAAGAGCAGTTCTTC.

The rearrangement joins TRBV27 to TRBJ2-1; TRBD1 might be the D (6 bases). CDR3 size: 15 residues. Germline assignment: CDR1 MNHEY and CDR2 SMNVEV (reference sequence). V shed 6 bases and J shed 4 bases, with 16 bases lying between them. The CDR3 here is CASRFISDRYNEQFF. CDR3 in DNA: TGTGCCAGCAGATTTATTTCGGACAGATACAATGAGCAGTTCTTC.

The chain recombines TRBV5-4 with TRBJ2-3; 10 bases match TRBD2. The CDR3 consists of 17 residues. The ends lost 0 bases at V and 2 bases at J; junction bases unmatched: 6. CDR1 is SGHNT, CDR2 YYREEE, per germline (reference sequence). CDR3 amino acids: CASSLASGSRFTDTQYF. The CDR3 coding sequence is TGTGCCAGCAGCTTGGCTAGCGGGAGCAGATTCACAGATACGCAGTATTTT.

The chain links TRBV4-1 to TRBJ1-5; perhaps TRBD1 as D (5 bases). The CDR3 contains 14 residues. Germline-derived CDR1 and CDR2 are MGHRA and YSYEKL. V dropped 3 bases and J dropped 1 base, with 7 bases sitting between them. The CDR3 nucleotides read TGCGCCAGCAGCCAGAGGGACAGCAATCAGCCCCAGCATTTT. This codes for CASSQRDSNQPQHF.

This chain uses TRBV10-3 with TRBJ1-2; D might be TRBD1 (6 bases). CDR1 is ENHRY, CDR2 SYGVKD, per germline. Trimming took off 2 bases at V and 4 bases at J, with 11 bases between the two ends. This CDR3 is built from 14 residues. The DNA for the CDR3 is TGTGCCATCAGTGAGCACAGGGAAAGCTATGGCTACACCTTC. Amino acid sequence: CAISEHRESYGYTF.

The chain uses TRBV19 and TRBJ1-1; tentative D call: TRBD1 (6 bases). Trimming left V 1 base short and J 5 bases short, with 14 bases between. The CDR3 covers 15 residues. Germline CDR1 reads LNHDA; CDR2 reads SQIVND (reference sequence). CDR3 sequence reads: CASSIVRGARTEAFF. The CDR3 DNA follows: TGTGCCAGTAGTATAGTTCGGGGGGCGCGAACTGAAGCTTTCTTT.

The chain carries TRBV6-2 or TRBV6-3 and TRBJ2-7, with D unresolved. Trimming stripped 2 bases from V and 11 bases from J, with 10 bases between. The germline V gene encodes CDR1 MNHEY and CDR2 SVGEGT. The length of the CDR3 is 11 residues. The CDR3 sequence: CASSYVGMEYF. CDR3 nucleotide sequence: TGTGCCAGCAGTTACGTGGGAATGGAGTACTTC.

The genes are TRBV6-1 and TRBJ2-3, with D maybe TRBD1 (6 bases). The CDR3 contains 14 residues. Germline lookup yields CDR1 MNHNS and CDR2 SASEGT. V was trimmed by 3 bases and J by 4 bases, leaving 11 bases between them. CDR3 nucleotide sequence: TGTGCCAGCAGTGAGACCAGGGGTGCAGATACGCAGTATTTT. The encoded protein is CASSETRGADTQYF.

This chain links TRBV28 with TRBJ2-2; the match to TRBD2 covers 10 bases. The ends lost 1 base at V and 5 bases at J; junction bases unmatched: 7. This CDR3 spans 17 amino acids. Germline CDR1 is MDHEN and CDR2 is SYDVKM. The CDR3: CASSLLSSGSFTGELFF. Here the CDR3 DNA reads TGTGCCAGCAGTTTATTGTCTAGCGGGAGTTTTACCGGGGAGCTGTTTTTT. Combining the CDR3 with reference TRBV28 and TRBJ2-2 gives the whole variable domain DVKVTQSSRYLVKRTGEKVFLECVQDMDHENMFWYRQDPGLGLRLIYFSYDVKMKEKGDIPEGYSVSREKKERFSLILESASTNQTSMYLCASSLLSSGSFTGELFFGEGSRLTVL.

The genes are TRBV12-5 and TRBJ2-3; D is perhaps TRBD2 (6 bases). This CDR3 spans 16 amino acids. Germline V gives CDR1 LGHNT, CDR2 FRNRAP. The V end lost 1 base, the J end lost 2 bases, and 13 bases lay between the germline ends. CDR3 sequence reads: CASGLEEWRDTDTQYF. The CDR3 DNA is TGTGCTAGTGGTTTGGAGGAGTGGCGGGACACAGATACGCAGTATTTT.

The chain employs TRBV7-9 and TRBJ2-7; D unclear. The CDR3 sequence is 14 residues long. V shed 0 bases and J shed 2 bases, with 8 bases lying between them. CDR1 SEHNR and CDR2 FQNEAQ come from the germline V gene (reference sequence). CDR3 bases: TGTGCCAGCAGCTTAGCGCATGGTACCTACGAGCAGTACTTC. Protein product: CASSLAHGTYEQYF.

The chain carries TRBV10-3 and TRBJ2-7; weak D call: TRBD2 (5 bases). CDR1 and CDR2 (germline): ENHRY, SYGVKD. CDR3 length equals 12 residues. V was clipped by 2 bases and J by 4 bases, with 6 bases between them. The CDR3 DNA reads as TGTGCCATCAGTGAGCGGGGTTACGAGCAGTACTTC. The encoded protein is CAISERGYEQYF.

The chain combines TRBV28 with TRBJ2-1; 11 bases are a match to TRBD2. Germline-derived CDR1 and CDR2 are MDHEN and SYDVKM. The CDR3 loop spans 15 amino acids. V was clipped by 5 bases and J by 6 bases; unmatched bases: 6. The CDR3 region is CASSDLAGGINEQFF. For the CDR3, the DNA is TGTGCCAGCAGTGACCTAGCGGGAGGTATCAATGAGCAGTTCTTC.

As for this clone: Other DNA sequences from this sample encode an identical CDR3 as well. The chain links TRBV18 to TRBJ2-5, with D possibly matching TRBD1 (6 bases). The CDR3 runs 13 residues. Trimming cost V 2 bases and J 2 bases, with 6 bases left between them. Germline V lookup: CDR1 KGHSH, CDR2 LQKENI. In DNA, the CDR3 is TGTGCCAGCTCACCAGGACAGCAAGAGACCCAGTACTTC. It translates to CASSPGQQETQYF.

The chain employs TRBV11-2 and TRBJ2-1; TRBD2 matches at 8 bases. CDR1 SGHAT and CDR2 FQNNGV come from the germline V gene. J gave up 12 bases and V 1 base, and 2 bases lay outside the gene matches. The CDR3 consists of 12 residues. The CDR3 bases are TGTGCCAGCAGCTTAGCGAGCGGGGGGCAGTTCTTC. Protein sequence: CASSLASGGQFF.

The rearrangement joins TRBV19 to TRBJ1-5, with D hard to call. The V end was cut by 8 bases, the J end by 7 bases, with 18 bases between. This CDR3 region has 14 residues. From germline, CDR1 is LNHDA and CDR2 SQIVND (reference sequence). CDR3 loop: CASGGEITSQPQHF. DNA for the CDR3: TGTGCCAGTGGTGGGGAGATTACTTCCCAGCCCCAGCATTTT. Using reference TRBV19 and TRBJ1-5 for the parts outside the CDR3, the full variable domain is DGGITQSPKYLFRKEGQNVTLSCEQNLNHDAMYWYRQDPGQGLRLIYYSQIVNDFQKGDIAEGYSVSREKKESFPLTVTSAQKNPTAFYLCASGGEITSQPQHFGDGTRLSIL.

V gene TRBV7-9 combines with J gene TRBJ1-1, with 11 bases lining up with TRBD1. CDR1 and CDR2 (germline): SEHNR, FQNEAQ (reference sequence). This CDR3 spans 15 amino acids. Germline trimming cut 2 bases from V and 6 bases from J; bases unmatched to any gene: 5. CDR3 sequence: CASSLWTGGSSEAFF. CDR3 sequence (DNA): TGTGCCAGCAGCTTATGGACAGGGGGCTCCTCTGAAGCTTTCTTT. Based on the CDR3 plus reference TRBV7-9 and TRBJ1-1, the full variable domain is DTGVSQNPRHKITKRGQNVTFRCDPISEHNRLYWYRQTLGQGPEFLTYFQNEAQLEKSRLLSDRFSAERPKGSFSTLEIQRTEQGDSAMYLCASSLWTGGSSEAFFGQGTRLTVV.

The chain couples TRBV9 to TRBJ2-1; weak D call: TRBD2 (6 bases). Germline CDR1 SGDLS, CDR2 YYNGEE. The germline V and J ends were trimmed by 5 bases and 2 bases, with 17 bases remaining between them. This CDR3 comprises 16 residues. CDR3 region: CASRPTSTLPYNEQFF. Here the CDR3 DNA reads TGTGCCAGCAGACCGACTAGTACCCTACCCTACAATGAGCAGTTCTTC.

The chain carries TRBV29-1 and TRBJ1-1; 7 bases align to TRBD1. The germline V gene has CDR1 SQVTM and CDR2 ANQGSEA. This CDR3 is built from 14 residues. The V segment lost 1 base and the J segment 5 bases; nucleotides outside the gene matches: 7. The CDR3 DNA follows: TGCAGCGTTGAAGGTTCTGCAGGGGGAACTGAAGCTTTCTTT. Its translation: CSVEGSAGGTEAFF.

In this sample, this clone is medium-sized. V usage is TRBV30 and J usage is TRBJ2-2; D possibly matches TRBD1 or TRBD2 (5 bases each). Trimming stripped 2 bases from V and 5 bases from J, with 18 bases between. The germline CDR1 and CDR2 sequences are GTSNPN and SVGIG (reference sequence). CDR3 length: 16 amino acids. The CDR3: CAWSFPGARETGELFF. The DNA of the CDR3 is TGTGCCTGGAGTTTTCCCGGGGCCCGCGAAACCGGGGAGCTGTTTTTT. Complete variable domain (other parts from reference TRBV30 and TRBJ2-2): SQTIHQWPATLVQPVGSPLSLECTVEGTSNPNLYWYRQAAGRGLQLLFYSVGIGQISSEVPQNLSASRPQDRQFILSSKKLLLSDSGFYLCAWSFPGARETGELFFGEGSRLTVL.

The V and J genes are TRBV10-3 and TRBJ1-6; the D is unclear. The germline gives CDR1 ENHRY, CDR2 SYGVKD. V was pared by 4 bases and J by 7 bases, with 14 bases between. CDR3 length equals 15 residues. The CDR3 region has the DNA TGTGCCATCAGTGTTGATACAGATGGGAATTCACCCCTCCACTTT. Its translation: CAISVDTDGNSPLHF.

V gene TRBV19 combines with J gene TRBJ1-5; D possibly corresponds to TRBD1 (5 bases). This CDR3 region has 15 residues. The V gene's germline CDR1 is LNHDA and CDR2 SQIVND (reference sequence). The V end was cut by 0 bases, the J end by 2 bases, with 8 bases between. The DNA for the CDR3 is TGTGCCAGTAGTATAGACAGGGTAGGCAATCAGCCCCAGCATTTT. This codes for CASSIDRVGNQPQHF.

CDR3 bases: TGTGCCAGCAGCCCCGACGTGTACGGTAACTATGGCTACACCTTC. Its protein is CASSPDVYGNYGYTF. The rearrangement uses TRBV5-6 and TRBJ1-2, with D uncertain. The CDR3 extends over 15 amino acids. Per the germline V gene, CDR1 is SGHDT and CDR2 is YYEEEE. V gave up 4 bases and J gave up 1 base, with 14 bases separating them.

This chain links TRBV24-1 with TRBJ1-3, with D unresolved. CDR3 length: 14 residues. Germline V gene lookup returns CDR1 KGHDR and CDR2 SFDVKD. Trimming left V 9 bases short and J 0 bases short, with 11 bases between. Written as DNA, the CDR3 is TGTGCCACCCTGGGGTCGGACTCTGGAAACACCATATATTTT. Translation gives CATLGSDSGNTIYF.

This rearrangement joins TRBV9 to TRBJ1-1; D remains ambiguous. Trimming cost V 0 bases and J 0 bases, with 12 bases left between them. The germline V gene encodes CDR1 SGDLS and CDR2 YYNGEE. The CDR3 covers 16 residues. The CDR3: CASSVDEGGVNTEAFF. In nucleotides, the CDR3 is TGTGCCAGCAGCGTAGATGAGGGCGGAGTGAACACTGAAGCTTTCTTT. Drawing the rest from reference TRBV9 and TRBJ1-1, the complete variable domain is DSGVTQTPKHLITATGQRVTLRCSPRSGDLSVYWYQQSLDQGLQFLIQYYNGEERAKGNILERFSAQQFPDLHSELNLSSLELGDSALYFCASSVDEGGVNTEAFFGQGTRLTVV.